The following is a TCR beta chain sequence with its context. Its cognate antigen is unknown. The sample comes from a study of chemoradiotherapy in HPV16-positive cancers. Across the study: Two HPV16-positive patients' cells yielded candidate HPV-specific clones and common motifs. Study conclusions and caveats: During treatment, candidate HPV-specific clones and E7-related motifs expanded in tumor. In HPV16-positive patients, HPV-responsive T-cell expansion tracked better recurrence-free survival.

Over chemoradiotherapy, repertoires were sampled more than once. Germline V gives CDR1 MNHEY, CDR2 SVGAGI. CDR3 length equals 16 residues. The J segment lost 0 bases and the V segment lost 0 bases, leaving 3 bases of the junction unmatched. The assay was immunoSEQ multiplex PCR, and TCRdb's table has in-frame clones only and misses some. This table holds around 2,600 clones, 79% found once. The V call is TRBV6-5, the J call TRBJ2-7; 9 positions agree with TRBD1. This material consisted of tumor tissue, taken from a patient who underwent chemoradiotherapy. The TCR originated in a human donor with HPV-associated anogenital cancer. The CDR3 reads CASSYSGQGNSYEQYF. The CDR3 nucleotides are TGTGCCAGCAGTTACTCCGGACAGGGGAACTCCTACGAGCAGTACTTC.